This T cell receptor beta chain was recorded in a study of T cell responses to AZD1222 COVID-19 vaccine. A few counts support this clone. CDR1 is SGHVS and CDR2 is FQNEAQ in the germline V gene. The V and J ends lost 1 base and 0 bases, in that order; junction bases with no gene match: 3. This CDR3 contains 16 residues. Data came from immunoSEQ multiplex PCR; TCRdb stores just in-frame clones and leaves some out. The table has some 90,000 clones, around 86% seen once. This chain links TRBV7-8 with TRBJ2-3; 8 bases map to TRBD1. This sequence was found in an adult in good health. Sequencing used peripheral blood, obtained on day 0 of AZD1222 vaccination. The CDR3 loop reads CASSLVTGASTDTQYF. The CDR3 DNA is TGTGCCAGCAGCTTAGTGACAGGGGCTAGCACAGATACGCAGTATTTT.